This is a list of T cell receptor beta chains from one sample in a study of blood T cell repertoires in COVID-19. Libraries were prepared by immunoSEQ multiplex PCR; TCRdb keeps only in-frame clonotypes and omits some of them. This sample yields some 190,000 clones, of which 84% are seen a single time; roughly 7.8% belongs to the top ten. The sequenced sample consisted of peripheral blood. These receptors were obtained from a woman older than 75 with COVID-19, enrolled during active disease. CDR3s leave out the opening cysteine and the closing phenylalanine or tryptophan. Fields, in order: V gene, J gene, CDR3 protein.

V gene: TRBV29-1
J gene: TRBJ2-5
CDR3 protein: SVLQGAFRETQY

V gene: TRBV28
J gene: TRBJ1-5
CDR3 protein: ASSSLGGSNQPQH

V gene: TRBV28
J gene: TRBJ2-7
CDR3 protein: ASNSEMRPSYEQY

V gene: TRBV6-2/TRBV6-3
J gene: TRBJ2-7
CDR3 protein: ASSETGAGGRYEQY

V gene: TRBV19
J gene: TRBJ1-2
CDR3 protein: ASSIGALDNYGYT

V gene: TRBV27
J gene: TRBJ2-6
CDR3 protein: ASSLGTGRPGANVLT

V gene: TRBV5-4
J gene: TRBJ1-6
CDR3 protein: ASATAGSPLH

V gene: TRBV6-5
J gene: TRBJ2-5
CDR3 protein: ASSRGVVGTQY

V gene: TRBV6-5
J gene: TRBJ2-5
CDR3 protein: ASTLGGGETKTQY

V gene: TRBV18
J gene: TRBJ2-7
CDR3 protein: ASSPLTGEQY

V gene: TRBV12-3/TRBV12-4
J gene: TRBJ1-5
CDR3 protein: ATARGWLQPQH

V gene: TRBV18
J gene: TRBJ1-5
CDR3 protein: ASSADRGRMD

V gene: TRBV4-1
J gene: TRBJ1-2
CDR3 protein: ASSSQWTGTYGYT

V gene: TRBV18
J gene: TRBJ1-4
CDR3 protein: ASSPDRGDEKLF

V gene: TRBV5-1
J gene: TRBJ2-3
CDR3 protein: ASSRDSASTDTQY

V gene: TRBV6-5
J gene: TRBJ1-1
CDR3 protein: ASSLGTGEAF

V gene: TRBV2
J gene: TRBJ1-3
CDR3 protein: ASSSDRVGNTIY

V gene: TRBV7-9
J gene: TRBJ2-3
CDR3 protein: ASSWGDSFTDTQY

V gene: TRBV7-2
J gene: TRBJ2-3
CDR3 protein: ASSFGGLGDTQY

V gene: TRBV2
J gene: TRBJ2-1
CDR3 protein: ASSELSSIRSYNEQF

V gene: TRBV5-1
J gene: TRBJ1-3
CDR3 protein: ASSLVPGLSGNTIY

V gene: TRBV5-1
J gene: TRBJ1-5
CDR3 protein: ASSLDRRNQPQH

V gene: TRBV12-3/TRBV12-4
J gene: TRBJ2-2
CDR3 protein: ASSFRPGGELF

V gene: TRBV5-1
J gene: TRBJ1-5
CDR3 protein: ASSPEAGPHQPQH

V gene: TRBV3-1/TRBV3-2
J gene: TRBJ2-1
CDR3 protein: ASSLRTLYNEQF

V gene: TRBV14
J gene: TRBJ1-2
CDR3 protein: ASRRQSTALFYGYT

V gene: TRBV5-4
J gene: TRBJ2-1
CDR3 protein: ASSRDSGGSYNEQF

V gene: TRBV18
J gene: TRBJ2-7
CDR3 protein: ASSESRTGYEQY

V gene: TRBV28
J gene: TRBJ1-1
CDR3 protein: ASSRLGGDTEAF

V gene: TRBV7-2
J gene: TRBJ2-1
CDR3 protein: ASSPRRGELNEQF

V gene: TRBV6-5
J gene: TRBJ1-1
CDR3 protein: ASSYQTGTTEAF

V gene: TRBV18
J gene: TRBJ1-1
CDR3 protein: ASSQPPVAGTEAF

V gene: TRBV5-1
J gene: TRBJ2-7
CDR3 protein: ASSTLAGGPSREQY

V gene: TRBV5-1
J gene: TRBJ1-1
CDR3 protein: ASRGSGLNTEAF

V gene: TRBV7-3
J gene: TRBJ1-2
CDR3 protein: ASSIGQGEYGYT

V gene: TRBV28
J gene: TRBJ1-4
CDR3 protein: ASSPTGALTNEKLF

V gene: TRBV7-8
J gene: TRBJ2-3
CDR3 protein: ASSGSLSTDTQY

V gene: TRBV3-1/TRBV3-2
J gene: TRBJ2-5
CDR3 protein: ASSQGLAGETQY

V gene: TRBV2
J gene: TRBJ1-5
CDR3 protein: ASSQGGNQPQH

V gene: TRBV7-6
J gene: TRBJ2-7
CDR3 protein: ASSSLAGGPYEQY

V gene: TRBV4-2
J gene: TRBJ2-1
CDR3 protein: ASSQAEAGGRGNEQF

V gene: TRBV2
J gene: TRBJ2-4
CDR3 protein: ASARGNIQY

V gene: TRBV6-1
J gene: TRBJ2-2
CDR3 protein: ASSEVPSLGGELF

V gene: TRBV10-3
J gene: TRBJ1-4
CDR3 protein: AISDMETNEKLF

V gene: TRBV5-4
J gene: TRBJ1-3
CDR3 protein: ASSLQGLTSGNTIY

V gene: TRBV5-1
J gene: TRBJ2-1
CDR3 protein: ASNPGQGNEQF

V gene: TRBV18
J gene: TRBJ2-7
CDR3 protein: ASSPSDRPYEQY

V gene: TRBV18
J gene: TRBJ1-2
CDR3 protein: ASSLGTELGYGYT

V gene: TRBV21-1
J gene: TRBJ1-4
CDR3 protein: ASSSFRGENEKLF

V gene: TRBV5-1
J gene: TRBJ2-6
CDR3 protein: ASRLIRDSGANVLT